This T cell receptor beta chain was sequenced in a study of cytomegalovirus exposure and HLA in healthy donors. Primers: 60 Vbeta forward and 13 Jbeta reverse. The data were produced by immunoSEQ multiplex PCR, yet TCRdb's version contains in-frame clones alone and is incomplete. The repertoire shows under 200,000 clones; the top ten hold roughly 2%. Trimming removed 0 bases at V and 2 bases at J, with 9 bases between. CDR1 and CDR2 from the germline V gene are SGHRS and YFSETQ. The CDR3 loop spans 15 amino acids. The chain is built from TRBV5-1 and TRBJ2-1, with D perhaps matching TRBD2 (6 bases). Source material: PBMCs. This clonotype was sampled from a man younger than 40 in good health and CMV-seronegative. DNA for the CDR3: TGCGCCAGCAGCTTGGATAGCGGCACCTACAATGAGCAGTTCTTC. Its translation: CASSLDSGTYNEQFF.